This TCR beta chain was sequenced for a study of PD-L1 blockade in urothelial cancer (dated by TCRdb to 2016 to 2017). About the investigation overall: Every patient began therapy in the mid-2010s and was given atezolizumab 1,200 mg intravenously every 3 weeks. Patients had an ECOG performance status of 0 or 1 and had received between 0 and 3 prior chemotherapy regimens. In the same patients who had TCR sequencing, pretreatment tumors also underwent whole exome sequencing and RNA sequencing. Durable clinical benefit was achieved by nine patients and was not achieved by 20 patients. About 85% of the roughly 29 patients were identified as males with urothelial cancer of bladder origin, and a prior smoking history was reported by 18 of 29 patients. Blood samples gave a median of about 150,000 T cells and 77,000 or so unique TCRs, with a median clonality of about 0.078. Durable clinical benefit was defined as progression-free survival longer than 6 months, and TCR features were also tested against progression-free and overall survival. Over 28 patients had pretreatment blood TCR-seq, roughly 25 had at least one posttreatment blood collection, and roughly 25 had tumor TCR-seq. Blood samples were analyzed at two time points: 3 weeks after treatment start (second dose) and 6 weeks after treatment start. TCR sequencing covered pretreatment tumor samples and matched, serially collected peripheral blood taken before and after atezolizumab treatment. The study was an exploratory multi-omic analysis of somatic, immune and clinical correlates of response to PD-L1 blockade with atezolizumab in urothelial cancer.

The paper's findings and limits, for the study overall: Because the sample size was small (n ≈ 31) and many exploratory analyses were performed, the results are intended to be hypothesis-generating. A pretreatment peripheral blood TCR clonality below the median was linked to improved progression-free and overall survival. Greater expansion of tumor-associated TCR clones in peripheral blood 3 weeks after the start of treatment was observed in patients with durable benefit (n ≈ 20, p = 0.022).

Explained via the paper, the time point label denotes: peripheral blood 6 weeks after treatment start. The cohort comprised 30 or so patients with locally advanced or metastatic urothelial carcinoma treated at Memorial Sloan Kettering on a trial protocol. Peripheral blood mononuclear cells were collected pretreatment and during treatment, with between 1 and 8 total time points per patient. The Qiagen DNeasy Blood extraction kit was used to purify genomic DNA from total PBMCs and from tumor samples. PBMCs were collected pretreatment and during treatment, and were isolated and stored as previously described. Worth noting for this clone: It has no known antigen specificity. Per-base qualities were not stored, and no clone one base away is much larger.

V is reduced by 5 bases and J by 5 bases, leaving a spacing of 10 bases between them. CDR1 is given as SGHTA and CDR2 as FQGNSA, both from the germline V gene. The CDR3 covers 13 residues, taking in both the cysteine and the phenylalanine. Of the read, only the CDR3 DNA is kept; its 39 bases are in frame from base 1. Each PCR received spiked-in synthetic TCR analog templates so that absolute template abundance could be estimated from read counts. The immunoSEQ assay was used to amplify TCRbeta CDR3 regions from genomic DNA with bias-controlled V and J gene primers. Sequencing of rearranged TCRbeta segments was performed at approximately 20X coverage. The study's processing was this. Clustering was used to correct sequencing errors, and CDR3s were annotated against IMGT so that V, D and J genes could be assigned. Downstream analyses used only productive TCRbeta rearrangements, leaving out any out-of-frame or stop-codon sequences. Clonality was computed as one minus Shannon entropy normalized by the log of the number of unique productive sequences. Clones differing between time points or between blood and tumor were identified by Fisher's exact test with Benjamini-Hochberg correction at adjusted p below 0.01. TCRdb limited this immuneACCESS table to in-frame rearrangements with V and J called. A share of clones is missing; checked studies link under half to unresolved V genes, and the rest is unexplained. The V and J calls and clone size were taken over from that table, and D and trimming were inferred from the DNA. The sample table contains roughly 100,000 clones; only one count was recorded for around four fifths of them. Around 8% of the sample belongs to the ten largest clones.

In this chain, TRBV7-2 is recombined with TRBJ2-1, with TRBD1 as a weak D call on 6 bases. The specimen comprised PBMCs, sampled around atezolizumab (anti-PD-L1) treatment. The source is a man between 65 and 85 years old with urothelial cancer. The nucleotides are TGTGCCAGCAGCCCCCACAGGGACAATGAGCAGTTCTTC. This is translated as CASSPHRDNEQFF.